The 12 T cell receptor beta chains presented below share a single source sample, sequenced in a study of blood T cell repertoires in COVID-19. Sequencing used immunoSEQ multiplex PCR; TCRdb keeps in-frame clones, though not all of them. The repertoire holds more than 150,000 clones, with approximately 87% as singletons. The material sequenced was peripheral blood. The receptor set was obtained from a man aged 70 or older with active or convalescent COVID-19.

The chain joins TRBV7-2 to TRBJ1-4, with 7 bases lining up with TRBD1. Germline CDR1 reads SGHTA; CDR2 reads FQGNSA. Germline trimming cut 6 bases from V and 6 bases from J; bases unmatched to any gene: 7. This CDR3 spans 14 amino acids. The CDR3 DNA sequence: TGTGCCAGCAGGCCGACAGGGCGGGATGAAAAACTGTTTTTT. It codes for CASRPTGRDEKLFF. The full variable domain, completed using reference TRBV7-2 and TRBJ1-4, is GAGVSQSPSNKVTEKGKDVELRCDPISGHTALYWYRQSLGQGLEFLIYFQGNSAPDKSGLPSDRFSAERTGGSVSTLTIQRTQQEDSAVYLCASRPTGRDEKLFFGSGTQLSVL.

The rearrangement links TRBV6-4 to TRBJ1-2; the match to TRBD1 covers 7 bases. The CDR3 covers 12 residues. From germline, CDR1 is MRHNA and CDR2 SNTAGT. J was trimmed by 9 bases and V by 0 bases; bases with no gene match: 1. Here the CDR3 reads CASSDSGQSYTF. The CDR3 DNA reads as TGTGCCAGCAGTGACTCGGGACAGAGCTACACCTTC.

The rearrangement uses TRBV28 and TRBJ1-3; D is ambiguous. The V gene lost 2 bases and the J gene lost 2 bases, with 4 bases spanning the gap. The CDR3 runs 13 residues. Germline V gene lookup returns CDR1 MDHEN and CDR2 SYDVKM. The CDR3 spells CASSLTAGNTIYF. Here the CDR3 DNA reads TGTGCCAGCAGTTTAACAGCTGGAAACACCATATATTTT.

This clone appeared a single time. Written as DNA, the CDR3 is TGTGCCAGAAGCTCCGGACAGCCGACCGGGGAGCTGTTTTTT. This gives the protein CARSSGQPTGELFF. This rearrangement joins TRBV5-3 to TRBJ2-2; a possible D gene is TRBD1 (6 bases). TRBV5-3 is marked as an open reading frame, function uncertain. This CDR3 comprises 14 residues. V lost 3 bases, J lost 5 bases, and 11 bases lay in between.

V gene TRBV9 combines with J gene TRBJ2-2; D call uncertain. Between the trimmed V and J ends, which lost 0 bases and 4 bases, there was a span of 7 bases. The CDR3 loop spans 14 amino acids. Per the germline V gene, CDR1 is SGDLS and CDR2 is YYNGEE. The CDR3, as DNA: TGTGCCAGCAGCGTAGGAACTACCACCGGGGAGCTGTTTTTT. It is translated as CASSVGTTTGELFF.

The rearrangement uses TRBV27 and TRBJ2-7; 9 bases map to TRBD1. V trimming: 5 bases; J trimming: 0 bases; junction bases outside the gene matches: 8. The CDR3 is made up of 16 amino acids. The germline V gene has CDR1 MNHEY and CDR2 SMNVEV (reference sequence). As DNA, the CDR3 is TGTGCCAGCAGTCGCCTGGGACAGGGTAACTCCTACGAGCAGTACTTC. Translating it yields CASSRLGQGNSYEQYF.

Only a few counts were recorded for this clone. The chain joins TRBV3-1 (or the pseudogene TRBV3-2) to TRBJ2-3; 9 bases are a match to TRBD2. Germline-derived CDR1 and CDR2 are LGHDT and YNNKEL (reference sequence). This CDR3 is built from 17 residues. V dropped 0 bases and J dropped 0; count of bases not matched to a gene: 4. CDR3 region: CASSQDRSGGSTDTQYF. The CDR3 DNA reads as TGTGCCAGCAGCCAAGACAGAAGCGGGGGGAGCACAGATACGCAGTATTTT.

The count of this clone is one. J is TRBJ2-6 and V is TRBV5-4; possible D gene TRBD1, 6 bases. In germline, CDR1 is SGHNT, CDR2 YYREEE (reference sequence). The CDR3 runs 16 residues. V was cut by 0 bases and J by 1 base, with 8 bases left in between. The CDR3 DNA reads as TGTGCCAGCAGCTTGGGGACAGTGTCTGGGGCCAACGTCCTGACTTTC. It yields the protein CASSLGTVSGANVLTF.

This clone was found a few times. This CDR3 reads CASSSDRTRSDEKLFF. The CDR3 DNA reads TGTGCCAGCAGCTCTGACAGGACCCGTAGTGATGAAAAACTGTTTTTT. This sequence joins TRBV7-9 and TRBJ1-4; TRBD1 is a possible D gene (6 bases). V was trimmed by 4 bases and J by 6 bases, leaving 18 bases between them. Germline assignment: CDR1 SEHNR and CDR2 FQNEAQ (reference sequence). This CDR3 comprises 16 residues.

This rearrangement joins TRBV27 to TRBJ2-7; TRBD1 matches 10 bases. CDR1 is MNHEY and CDR2 is SMNVEV in the germline V gene (reference sequence). Trimming removed 7 bases from V and 5 bases from J; junction bases left unmatched: 20. There are 18 residues in the CDR3. The chain's CDR3 is CASIERTGGLVSRDEQYF. CDR3 coding DNA: TGTGCCAGCATTGAGAGGACAGGGGGTTTAGTTTCACGGGACGAGCAGTACTTC.

The chain is built from TRBV7-8 and TRBJ1-2; 8 positions agree with TRBD1. Germline V gene data show CDR1 as SGHVS and CDR2 as FQNEAQ. The CDR3 runs 16 residues. J gave up 2 bases and V 4 bases, and 9 bases lay outside the gene matches. The CDR3 DNA follows: TGTGCCAGCAGCTCGGGACAGGCTACGACCAACTATGGCTACACCTTC. Translated: CASSSGQATTNYGYTF.

This clone was seen just once. The chain uses TRBV5-1 and TRBJ2-3, with 7 nucleotides matching TRBD2. There are 14 residues in the CDR3. Germline V CDR1 and CDR2: SGHRS, YFSETQ. V shed 5 bases, J shed 2 bases, and the junction held 5 bases outside the gene matches. The CDR3 is CASRTSAFTDTQYF. The CDR3 DNA follows: TGCGCCAGCAGAACTAGCGCATTCACAGATACGCAGTATTTT.